The 23 T cell receptor beta chains in this list originate from one sample, sequenced in a study of T cell repertoires in cytomegalovirus infection. A single record per CDR3 protein comes from TCRdb applying MiXCR to the reads. Here the sample spans about 740,000 distinct CDR3 sequences, approximately 34% being singletons. The sequenced sample was PBMCs. These receptors originate from a human donor in good health (CMV status not recorded). Some clones in this sample may be carry-over from other donors' samples.

This clonotype was counted a few times. The CDR3 region is CASSFASVIAWEGYTF. As DNA, the CDR3 is TGTGCCAGCAGCTTTGCTTCGGTGATAGCCTGGGAGGGCTACACCTTC. The V gene is TRBV7-8, the J gene TRBJ1-2; D unclear. Germline lookup yields CDR1 SGHVS and CDR2 FQNEAQ. Trimming left V 3 bases short and J 8 bases short, with 22 bases between. CDR3 size: 16 residues.

The sample holds a few counts of this clonotype. V and J are TRBV28 and TRBJ1-4; 8 bases are a match to TRBD1. After removal of 4 bases from V and 3 bases from J, the junction contained 4 bases not matched to a gene. Germline CDR1 reads MDHEN; CDR2 reads SYDVKM. The CDR3 is made up of 15 amino acids. The CDR3 sequence is CASSSLTGANEKLFF. Here the CDR3 DNA reads TGTGCCAGCAGTTCCCTGACAGGGGCTAATGAAAAACTGTTTTTT.

The chain recombines TRBV27 with TRBJ1-2, with D maybe TRBD1 (5 bases). Germline CDR1 and CDR2: MNHEY and SMNVEV (reference sequence). Trimming took off 0 bases at V and 5 bases at J, with 16 bases between the two ends. This CDR3 spans 16 amino acids. The chain's CDR3 is CASSLSFQGAGYGYTF. The CDR3 DNA reads TGTGCCAGCAGTTTATCGTTCCAGGGCGCGGGGTATGGCTACACCTTC.

The gene calls are TRBV7-2 and TRBJ1-2; 8 bases align to TRBD1. This CDR3 has 14 residues. With V trimmed by 6 bases and J by 4 bases, 7 bases remained unmatched. In germline, CDR1 is SGHTA, CDR2 FQGNSA. As DNA, the CDR3 is TGTGCCAGCAGGAAACAGGGGGAAGTCTATGGCTACACCTTC. Protein: CASRKQGEVYGYTF. Full variable domain (outside the CDR3, taken from reference TRBV7-2 and TRBJ1-2): GAGVSQSPSNKVTEKGKDVELRCDPISGHTALYWYRQSLGQGLEFLIYFQGNSAPDKSGLPSDRFSAERTGGSVSTLTIQRTQQEDSAVYLCASRKQGEVYGYTFGSGTRLTVV.

The rearrangement uses TRBV5-1 and TRBJ2-7; 10 nucleotides align to TRBD2. The trim removed 6 bases at V and 2 bases at J, leaving 8 bases unmatched. Germline loops: CDR1 SGHRS, CDR2 YFSETQ. This CDR3 contains 15 residues. CDR3: CASTVGLAEAYEQYF. CDR3 coding DNA: TGCGCCAGCACCGTTGGACTAGCGGAAGCCTACGAGCAGTACTTC.

The rearrangement uses TRBV19 and TRBJ1-1; D remains ambiguous. V lost 4 bases and J lost 1, with 10 bases in between. This CDR3 has 14 amino acids. Germline V gene data show CDR1 as LNHDA and CDR2 as SQIVND (reference sequence). The CDR3 loop reads CASSKAAQNTEAFF. Here the CDR3 DNA reads TGTGCCAGTAGTAAGGCAGCCCAGAACACTGAAGCTTTCTTT.

This rearrangement joins TRBV19 to TRBJ1-5; D ambiguous. V lost 3 bases and J 7 bases, leaving 10 bases between the germline ends. This CDR3 contains 13 residues. Per the germline V gene, CDR1 is LNHDA and CDR2 is SQIVND (reference sequence). CDR3 sequence reads: CASSITVWQPQHF. The CDR3 region has the DNA TGTGCCAGTAGTATCACAGTTTGGCAGCCCCAGCATTTT.

The chain joins TRBV29-1 to TRBJ2-1; tentatively, D is TRBD1 (5 bases). Germline V gene lookup returns CDR1 SQVTM and CDR2 ANQGSEA. The CDR3 has 10 amino acids. Deletions cut 8 bases from V and 8 bases from J, with 10 bases between. CDR3 in amino acids: CSMGRDEQFF. The CDR3 DNA is TGCAGCATGGGCAGGGATGAGCAGTTCTTC.

This clonotype was found many times. This chain joins TRBV11-2 and TRBJ1-1; possible D gene TRBD1, 5 bases. Per germline, CDR1 SGHAT and CDR2 FQNNGV. The V end was cut by 6 bases, the J end by 6 bases, with 17 bases between. This CDR3 contains 14 residues. In DNA, the CDR3 is TGTGCCAGCAGGTTGGGGCAGCGTAGCGCTGAAGCTTTCTTT. Amino acids: CASRLGQRSAEAFF.

The chain is built from TRBV11-1 and TRBJ2-1, with a possible D match to TRBD2 (6 bases). The CDR3 is 13 residues long. Germline CDR1 SGHAT, CDR2 FQDESV (reference sequence). The V gene lost 4 bases and the J gene lost 11 bases, with 15 bases spanning the gap. This CDR3 is CASSWEAPDQQFF. CDR3 coding DNA: TGTGCCAGCAGCTGGGAGGCCCCAGATCAGCAGTTCTTC.

The chain uses TRBV5-4 and TRBJ1-1; the D is unclear. CDR1 is SGHNT and CDR2 is YYREEE in the germline V gene (reference sequence). The V end was cut by 6 bases, the J end by 0 bases, with 21 bases between. The CDR3 spans 17 residues. The CDR3 DNA reads TGTGCCAGCACAAGAAATCCTAGACCGGGCCTGAACACTGAAGCTTTCTTT. It is translated as CASTRNPRPGLNTEAFF.

This clonotype showed up just a few times. The V gene is TRBV12-3 or TRBV12-4, the J gene TRBJ1-6; D might be TRBD1 (5 bases). Trimming pared 2 bases from V and 10 bases from J, leaving 12 bases between. CDR3 length: 14 amino acids. The CDR3 DNA sequence: TGTGCCAGCAGTTTATTGGGGGGGAGCTCACCCCTCCACTTT. This translates into CASSLLGGSSPLHF.

About this clonotype: Here the CDR3 omits its conserved ending phenylalanine or tryptophan, so a read error is the likely source. V is TRBV28 and J is TRBJ2-7; a weak D match, TRBD2 (6 bases). Germline lookup yields CDR1 MDHEN and CDR2 SYDVKM. The CDR3 contains 15 residues. V lost 5 bases and J 1 base, leaving 15 bases between the germline ends. CDR3 region: CASSPDGSGSYEQYL. The DNA for the CDR3 is TGTGCCAGCAGTCCTGACGGTAGCGGATCCTACGAGCAGTACTTA.

This clonotype occurred a few times. The chain joins TRBV28 to TRBJ1-1; D not certain. The CDR3 extends over 14 amino acids. Trimming pared 4 bases from V and 5 bases from J, leaving 14 bases between. From germline, CDR1 is MDHEN and CDR2 SYDVKM. The CDR3 loop reads CASSSGSSPTEAFF. CDR3 DNA sequence: TGTGCCAGCAGTTCCGGCAGCAGCCCTACTGAAGCTTTCTTT.

The chain uses TRBV5-8 and TRBJ1-1; no firm D call. Trimming shortened V by 5 bases and J by 7 bases, and 18 bases separated the two germline ends. The CDR3 has 14 amino acids. Germline V gives CDR1 SGHTS, CDR2 YDEGEE. The CDR3: CASRADPRYDEAFF. The CDR3 DNA reads as TGTGCCAGCAGGGCTGACCCGAGGTATGATGAAGCTTTCTTT.

This clonotype was observed at least ten times. J is TRBJ1-1 and V is TRBV7-8; possible D gene TRBD1, 5 bases. V lost 5 bases and J 0 bases, leaving 16 bases between the germline ends. CDR3 length equals 16 residues. Germline values: CDR1 SGHVS, CDR2 FQNEAQ. CDR3: CASSDRGDHLNTEAFF. For the CDR3, the DNA is TGTGCCAGCAGCGATCGGGGCGACCACCTGAACACTGAAGCTTTCTTT.

This clonotype was seen a few times. The chain employs TRBV7-6 and TRBJ2-1; 7 nucleotides match TRBD2. The CDR3 loop spans 14 amino acids. Per germline, CDR1 SGHVS and CDR2 FNYEAQ. The J segment lost 4 bases and the V segment lost 5 bases, leaving 5 bases of the junction unmatched. CDR3 in DNA: TGTGCCAGCAGCCCACTAGCGACATACAATGAGCAGTTCTTC. Translating it yields CASSPLATYNEQFF.

The chain joins TRBV6-5 to TRBJ2-3; 7 bases agree with TRBD2. Germline V lookup: CDR1 MNHEY, CDR2 SVGAGI. Unmatched junction bases numbered 6, after V lost 4 bases and J lost 2 bases. The CDR3 spans 15 residues. For the CDR3, the DNA is TGTGCCAGCAGTTCTGGCGGGGGAAACACAGATACGCAGTATTTT. It translates to CASSSGGGNTDTQYF.

This clonotype was observed a few times. This rearrangement joins TRBV14 to TRBJ2-5, with 10 bases matching TRBD1. V dropped 4 bases and J dropped 2; count of bases not matched to a gene: 13. The CDR3 extends over 18 amino acids. Germline V gene data show CDR1 as SGHDN and CDR2 as FVKESK. The CDR3 DNA reads as TGTGCCAGCAGCCCTGGGACAGGGGCCCCAGGGATACAAGAGACCCAGTACTTC. Its protein is CASSPGTGAPGIQETQYF.

This chain connects TRBV6-1 to TRBJ2-1; tentatively, D is TRBD1 (6 bases). Trimming removed 6 bases at V and 2 bases at J, with 17 bases between. Per the germline V gene, CDR1 is MNHNS and CDR2 is SASEGT. The CDR3 runs 16 residues. The CDR3 loop is CASSHYTGIAYNEQFF. The CDR3 coding sequence is TGTGCCAGCAGCCACTATACAGGGATCGCCTACAATGAGCAGTTCTTC.

The chain uses TRBV6-5 and TRBJ1-4; tentative D call: TRBD1 (6 bases). This CDR3 contains 19 residues. The V and J ends lost 5 bases and 0 bases respectively, with 22 bases between them. CDR1 MNHEY and CDR2 SVGAGI come from the germline V gene. CDR3 loop: CASSPATGGRGATNEKLFF. The CDR3, as DNA: TGTGCCAGCAGTCCCGCGACGGGGGGGCGAGGGGCAACTAATGAAAAACTGTTTTTT.

The chain employs TRBV19 and TRBJ2-1; tentatively, D is TRBD2 (6 bases). The ends were cut back, 1 base at V and 8 bases at J, with 15 bases in the middle. CDR3 length: 15 residues. Looked up from germline, CDR1 is LNHDA and CDR2 is SQIVND (reference sequence). As DNA, the CDR3 is TGTGCCAGTAGTATAGGACTAGGGGCCGGGTATGAGCAGTTCTTC. Residues: CASSIGLGAGYEQFF.

The chain combines TRBV7-8 with TRBJ1-1; no reliable D call. With 5 bases removed from V and 1 base from J, the gap between germline ends came to 14 bases. The CDR3 spans 15 residues. Germline V CDR1 and CDR2: SGHVS, FQNEAQ. CDR3 DNA sequence: TGTGCCAGCAGCCCCCCTGAAGGGCCGAACACTGAAGCTTTCTTT. It is translated as CASSPPEGPNTEAFF.